A single sample is the source of the 21 T cell receptor beta chains below, sequenced in a study of control samples from healthy donors and cancer patients. Generated by immunoSEQ multiplex PCR, the TCRdb table keeps only in-frame clones and is missing some. In the table there are 400,000 to 500,000 clones, 75% to 95% of which are singletons. Sequenced input: PBMCs. These TCRs come from a man between 40 and 49 years old with head and neck cancer.

This clone was seen once. The genes are TRBV2 and TRBJ1-5; D is ambiguous. Germline values: CDR1 SNHLY, CDR2 FYNNEI. The CDR3 length is 14 residues. V shed 7 bases and J shed 0 bases, with 10 bases lying between them. This chain's CDR3 is CASTRQFSNQPQHF. In DNA, the CDR3 is TGTGCCAGCACGCGGCAGTTTAGCAATCAGCCCCAGCATTTT.

V usage is TRBV18 and J usage is TRBJ2-3, with D possibly being TRBD1 (5 bases). Germline-derived CDR1 and CDR2 are KGHSH and LQKENI. V lost 5 bases to trimming and J lost 2 bases, with 8 bases between them. The CDR3 extends over 13 amino acids. In DNA, the CDR3 is TGTGCCAGCTCAACAGGTTCCACAGATACGCAGTATTTT. This sequence encodes CASSTGSTDTQYF. Drawing the rest from reference TRBV18 and TRBJ2-3, the complete variable domain is NAGVMQNPRHLVRRRGQEARLRCSPMKGHSHVYWYRQLPEEGLKFMVYLQKENIIDESGMPKERFSAEFPKEGPSILRIQQVVRGDSAAYFCASSTGSTDTQYFGPGTRLTVL.

A few counts support this clone. The rearrangement joins TRBV19 to TRBJ2-1; 7 bases match TRBD2. V trimming: 0 bases; J trimming: 10 bases; junction bases outside the gene matches: 3. CDR3 length: 13 amino acids. Germline V lookup: CDR1 LNHDA, CDR2 SQIVND (reference sequence). This CDR3 is CASSIEERGEQFF. CDR3 sequence (DNA): TGTGCCAGTAGTATAGAGGAGCGGGGAGAGCAGTTCTTC.

The J gene is TRBJ1-2, the V gene TRBV30; the match to TRBD1 covers 10 bases. V dropped 4 bases and J dropped 5; count of bases not matched to a gene: 10. This CDR3 contains 15 residues. Germline V gene data show CDR1 as GTSNPN and CDR2 as SVGIG (reference sequence). The CDR3 bases are TGTGCCTGGAATCCGGGACAGGGGCAAGGGTATGGCTACACCTTC. Protein product: CAWNPGQGQGYGYTF. The full variable domain, rest sourced from reference TRBV30 and TRBJ1-2, is SQTIHQWPATLVQPVGSPLSLECTVEGTSNPNLYWYRQAAGRGLQLLFYSVGIGQISSEVPQNLSASRPQDRQFILSSKKLLLSDSGFYLCAWNPGQGQGYGYTFGSGTRLTVV.

The chain couples TRBV5-1 to TRBJ2-7; D might be TRBD1 (5 bases). The germline gives CDR1 SGHRS, CDR2 YFSETQ. V lost 0 bases to trimming and J lost 5 bases, with 12 bases between them. There are 14 residues in the CDR3. CDR3 sequence (DNA): TGCGCCAGCAGCTTGGGTCATCAAGGGGACGAGCAGTACTTC. Amino acid sequence: CASSLGHQGDEQYF.

The chain has TRBV5-1 and TRBJ2-2; 7 bases align to TRBD1. CDR3 length: 16 residues. The V gene end was trimmed by 4 bases and the J gene end by 5 bases; junction bases not matched to a gene: 11. From germline, CDR1 is SGHRS and CDR2 YFSETQ. In DNA form, the CDR3 reads TGCGCCAGCAGCCCCCCAGTCGGGACAGCTACCGGGGAGCTGTTTTTT. Protein product: CASSPPVGTATGELFF.

J is TRBJ2-7 and V is TRBV5-1; 9 bases map to TRBD1. Germline CDR1 reads SGHRS; CDR2 reads YFSETQ. The CDR3 is 21 amino acids. V lost 0 bases to trimming and J lost 0 bases; unmatched junction nucleotides: 19. CDR3 sequence: CASSLAARDRDFFGSSYEQYF. In DNA, the CDR3 is TGCGCCAGCAGCTTGGCCGCCCGGGACAGGGACTTTTTCGGAAGCTCCTACGAGCAGTACTTC.

The V and J genes are TRBV10-2 and TRBJ2-6; D ambiguous. Germline V gene sequence: CDR1 WSHSY, CDR2 SAAADI. Trimming took 5 bases from V and 0 from J, leaving 8 bases between them. The CDR3 totals 15 residues. CDR3 nucleotide sequence: TGCGCCAGCAGTCCTATACTCTCTGGGGCCAACGTCCTGACTTTC. It encodes CASSPILSGANVLTF.

V gene TRBV9 combines with J gene TRBJ1-2; D gene uncertain. Germline CDR1 is SGDLS and CDR2 is YYNGEE. The CDR3 is 13 residues long. Trimming took off 1 base at V and 6 bases at J, with 10 bases between the two ends. The CDR3 region is CASSVNPSDGYTF. CDR3 coding DNA: TGTGCCAGCAGCGTAAACCCCAGCGATGGCTACACCTTC.

The chain recombines TRBV5-6 with TRBJ1-2; D gene unclear. The CDR3 is 14 residues long. The germline CDR1 and CDR2 sequences are SGHDT and YYEEEE. Trimming stripped 4 bases from V and 0 bases from J, with 10 bases between. CDR3 region: CASSGGDTNYGYTF. CDR3 DNA: TGTGCCAGCAGCGGAGGCGATACTAACTATGGCTACACCTTC.

In this sample, this clone turned up once. The chain links TRBV6-6 to TRBJ2-5; a weak D match, TRBD1 (6 bases). CDR1 and CDR2 (germline): MNHNY, SVGAGI (reference sequence). The CDR3 is made up of 16 amino acids. The V end was cut by 4 bases, the J end by 2 bases, with 17 bases between. For the CDR3, the DNA is TGTGCCAGCAGTTCCCCCTCGACAGGTTGGCAAGAGACCCAGTACTTC. This translates into CASSSPSTGWQETQYF.

V gene TRBV7-9 combines with J gene TRBJ1-1; D call uncertain. Trimming left V 6 bases short and J 0 bases short, with 14 bases between. This CDR3 contains 15 residues. Germline V gene data show CDR1 as SEHNR and CDR2 as FQNEAQ (reference sequence). The CDR3 DNA is TGTGCCAGCAGTCCACATGACAATATGAACACTGAAGCTTTCTTT. Residues: CASSPHDNMNTEAFF.

The V and J genes are TRBV7-9 and TRBJ1-2; 7 nucleotides align to TRBD1. CDR3 size: 16 residues. Germline V gives CDR1 SEHNR, CDR2 FQNEAQ (reference sequence). The V segment lost 3 bases and the J segment 2 bases; nucleotides outside the gene matches: 9. The CDR3 spells CASSFLGPGQNYGYTF. CDR3 nucleotides: TGTGCCAGCAGCTTCTTGGGCCCGGGACAGAACTATGGCTACACCTTC.

The J gene is TRBJ2-3, the V gene TRBV18; D uncertain. The CDR3 contains 16 residues. Trimming took off 2 bases at V and 2 bases at J, with 14 bases between the two ends. Germline values: CDR1 KGHSH, CDR2 LQKENI. The chain's CDR3 is CASSPISVLNTDTQYF. CDR3 sequence (DNA): TGTGCCAGCTCACCAATTTCGGTCCTAAACACAGATACGCAGTATTTT.

This clone occurred once. This chain connects TRBV7-8 to TRBJ1-2, with 7 positions matching TRBD1. Germline V gene sequence: CDR1 SGHVS, CDR2 FQNEAQ. V lost 3 bases and J lost 5; bases outside the gene matches: 9. The CDR3 is 15 residues long. CDR3 DNA: TGTGCCAGCAGCTTGCGGACAGGCGGGATTTATGGCTACACCTTC. Amino acid sequence: CASSLRTGGIYGYTF.

The J gene is TRBJ2-3, the V gene TRBV15, with 7 positions matching TRBD2. Losses at the gene ends were 0 bases for V and 0 bases for J; bases not matched to a gene: 3. This CDR3 contains 16 residues. Germline lookup yields CDR1 LNHNV and CDR2 YYDKDF (reference sequence). The CDR3 reads CATSREERDSTDTQYF. As DNA, the CDR3 is TGTGCCACCAGCAGAGAGGAGCGGGACAGCACAGATACGCAGTATTTT.

V usage is TRBV30 and J usage is TRBJ1-6, with a weak D call TRBD1 (6 bases). The germline V and J ends were trimmed by 0 bases and 7 bases, with 10 bases remaining between them. This CDR3 region has 14 residues. The germline gives CDR1 GTSNPN, CDR2 SVGIG (reference sequence). The chain's CDR3 is CAWSVGGGNSPLHF. The CDR3 region has the DNA TGTGCCTGGAGTGTAGGGGGTGGGAATTCACCCCTCCACTTT.

The gene calls are TRBV6-5 and TRBJ1-2, with a possible D match to TRBD1 (5 bases). The CDR3 consists of 12 residues. Germline V gene data show CDR1 as MNHEY and CDR2 as SVGAGI. The V end lost 5 bases, the J end lost 7 bases, and 11 bases lay between the germline ends. CDR3 nucleotides: TGTGCCAGCAGTCTGTCAGGGCTTGGCTACACCTTC. Amino acids: CASSLSGLGYTF.

The CDR3 sequence is CASSATTSFNRGVEQYF. In DNA form, the CDR3 reads TGTGCCAGCAGCGCCACCACAAGCTTTAACAGGGGGGTCGAGCAGTACTTC. The chain recombines TRBV3-1 (or the pseudogene TRBV3-2) with TRBJ2-7, with 8 bases that match TRBD1. The V and J ends lost 5 bases and 6 bases, in that order; junction bases with no gene match: 18. The germline V gene has CDR1 LGHDT and CDR2 YNNKEL (reference sequence). The CDR3 has 17 residues.

This clone was counted once. The genes are TRBV12-3 or TRBV12-4 and TRBJ1-2; D ambiguous. Trimming shortened V by 3 bases and J by 2 bases, and 7 bases separated the two germline ends. The CDR3 sequence is 13 residues long. The CDR3 DNA sequence: TGTGCCAGCAGTTTGGGAGAAAACTATGGCTACACCTTC. This translates into CASSLGENYGYTF.

The chain employs TRBV28 and TRBJ2-7; 8 nucleotides match TRBD2. CDR3 length: 14 amino acids. Germline CDR1 is MDHEN and CDR2 is SYDVKM. The junction had 11 bases not matched to a gene; V was cut back by 6 bases and J by 7 bases. Here the CDR3 DNA reads TGTGCCAGCAGAACCCGGAGCCGGGAGGGAGAGCAGTACTTC. This encodes CASRTRSREGEQYF.